This TCR beta chain derives from a study of blood T cell repertoires in COVID-19. The assay was immunoSEQ multiplex PCR, and TCRdb's table has in-frame clones only and misses some. The table records about 170,000 clones, approximately 86% of them present only once. Trimming cost V 1 base and J 0 bases; bases outside gene matches: 14. In germline, CDR1 is LGHNA, CDR2 YSLEER. The CDR3 extends over 19 amino acids. This clone showed up just a few times. Sequencing was carried out using peripheral blood. V usage is TRBV4-3 and J usage is TRBJ1-2; 7 bases are a match to TRBD1. This sequence was found in a man older than 75 with COVID-19, enrolled during active disease. CDR3 region: CASSQGGARKGATNYGYTF. The CDR3 bases are TGCGCCAGCAGCCAAGGGGGGGCCAGGAAGGGGGCCACTAACTATGGCTACACCTTC.